One T cell receptor beta chain is described in this entry. The antigen is unknown. This record comes from a study of T cell repertoires in cytomegalovirus infection. Study details: Both a matching HLA type and CMV infection were indicated by public TCR beta signatures.

This CDR3 is 14 amino acids long. V lost 8 bases to trimming and J lost 8 bases, with 19 bases between them. From germline, CDR1 is SNHLY and CDR2 FYNNEI. TCRdb reprocessed the reads with MiXCR, giving one entry per CDR3 protein. The repertoire has under 200,000 distinct CDR3 sequences, about a tenth of them found once; the top ten carry about 4.2%. Findings and caveats of the study: Carriers of CMV plus the relevant HLA were identified by cumulative public TCR beta family frequency. Dominating the ex vivo response were HLA-C-restricted CMV-specific TCR beta clonotypes.

This clonotype originated in a human donor in good health (CMV status not recorded). Some clones in this sample may be carry-over from other donors' samples. Specimen: PBMCs. The gene calls are TRBV2 and TRBJ2-1; D remains unclear. Here the CDR3 reads CASETRGRSDEQFF. DNA of the CDR3: TGTGCCAGCGAGACTCGCGGCCGGTCGGATGAGCAGTTCTTC.